The present entry profiles one TCR beta chain with its context. This sample was included in a study of T cell changes during pregnancy in multiple sclerosis. The table came from immunoSEQ multiplex PCR; TCRdb's copy has only in-frame clones and leaves some out. Of approximately 70,000 clones listed, around 90% are singletons. Trimming removed 0 bases from V and 2 bases from J; junction bases left unmatched: 17. There are 20 residues in the CDR3. Germline V gene sequence: CDR1 SGHRS, CDR2 YFSETQ. The clonotype comes from a female donor in good health, enrolled as a control in a pregnancy study. V and J are TRBV5-1 and TRBJ2-1; 7 positions agree with TRBD2. The sample was peripheral blood, taken in the first trimester of pregnancy. The CDR3 region is CASSLGSIGAGAPTYNEQFF. The DNA of the CDR3 is TGCGCCAGCAGCTTGGGTTCCATCGGGGCGGGAGCGCCTACCTACAATGAGCAGTTCTTC.